This paragraph covers one T cell receptor beta chain sequence. Measured with immunoSEQ multiplex PCR; TCRdb has only the in-frame clones, and not every one. The data hold 35,000 to 50,000 clones, with roughly 93% observed a single time. This sample was taken from a study of cytomegalovirus exposure and HLA in healthy donors. Across the study: Later, an analysis reported that the 130 or so validation repertoires had used the same platform as the approximately 680 first-cohort repertoires.

The study drew the donors from its approximately 110-subject validation cohort, separate from the roughly 700-subject first cohort. Losses at the gene ends were 5 bases for V and 4 bases for J; bases not matched to a gene: 7. CDR1 is SEHNR and CDR2 is FQNEAQ in the germline V gene (reference sequence). CDR3 length equals 15 residues. Sample: PBMCs. The clonotype originates from a woman aged 18-29 years in good health and CMV-seronegative. The chain recombines TRBV7-9 with TRBJ2-2; 7 bases are a match to TRBD1. CDR3 in DNA: TGTGCCAGCAGCGGAGGACAGGAGCTCACCGGGGAGCTGTTTTTT. Its protein product is CASSGGQELTGELFF.